A selection of T cell receptor beta chains follows, all from one sample in a study of Graves' ophthalmopathy and Graves' hyperthyroidism. From the multiplex PCR reads, TCRdb called clonotypes with MiXCR, one entry per CDR3 protein. This sample yields 350,000 to 400,000 distinct CDR3 sequences, of which 15% are seen a single time; 7% belongs to the top ten. The source material was peripheral blood. The source is a young woman with stable Graves' hyperthyroidism. The CDR3 runs from the conserved cysteine through the conserved F or W. A D gene is named only where the DNA matches it firmly. Clone size is not always given. Where it is, it says once, few, many or a class for expanded clones.

TRBV6-2/TRBV6-3	many	TRBJ2-7	TRBD2	CASSYDQRGLHLYEQYF	TGTGCCAGCAGTTACGACCAGCGGGGCCTCCACCTCTACGAGCAGTACTTC
TRBV7-9	many	TRBJ2-5	TRBD1	CASTQGRTGWETQYF	TGTGCCAGCACCCAAGGGAGGACAGGGTGGGAGACCCAGTACTTC
TRBV5-5	many	TRBJ1-1	.	CASSFDGIGNTEAFF	TGTGCCAGCAGCTTTGACGGGATCGGGAACACTGAAGCTTTCTTT
TRBV6-5	many	TRBJ2-2	.	CASSHHVRDTGELFF	TGTGCCAGCAGTCACCATGTTAGGGACACCGGGGAGCTGTTTTTT
TRBV27	many	TRBJ2-5	.	CASSGGGGETQYF	TGTGCCAGCAGCGGAGGGGGCGGCGAGACCCAGTACTTC
TRBV12-3/TRBV12-4	many	TRBJ1-5	.	CASSYVGQPQHF	TGTGCCAGCAGTTATGTAGGGCAGCCCCAGCATTTT
TRBV11-2	many	TRBJ1-2	TRBD1	CASSLTGGQKGYTF	TGTGCCAGCAGCTTAACAGGGGGCCAAAAGGGCTACACCTTC
TRBV6-1	many	TRBJ1-5	.	CASSETRGDQPQHF	TGTGCCAGCAGTGAGACAAGAGGGGATCAGCCCCAGCATTTT
TRBV19	few	TRBJ1-5	.	CASSKTRGGDSNQPQHF	TGTGCCAGTAGCAAGACTAGGGGGGGGGATAGCAATCAGCCCCAGCATTTT
TRBV7-8	.	TRBJ1-1	.	CASSAQGHQNTEAFF	TGTGCCAGCAGCGCCCAGGGACACCAAAACACTGAAGCTTTCTTT
TRBV4-1	few	TRBJ2-7	.	CASSQEQGRQYF	TGCGCCAGCAGCCAAGAGCAGGGTAGGCAGTACTTC
TRBV6-1	many	TRBJ1-5	.	CASWTLYGQPQHF	TGTGCCAGCTGGACCCTCTATGGTCAGCCCCAGCATTTT
TRBV7-8	many	TRBJ1-6	.	CASSPYHYSPLHF	TGTGCCAGCAGCCCGTACCACTATTCACCCCTCCACTTT
TRBV5-1	many	TRBJ1-1	.	CASSYPDRGINTEAFF	TGCGCCAGCAGCTATCCGGATCGCGGAATTAACACTGAAGCTTTCTTT
TRBV12-3/TRBV12-4	.	TRBJ1-2	TRBD1	CASSRTGGVRGYTF	TGTGCCAGCAGCCGGACAGGGGGCGTGAGAGGCTACACCTTC
TRBV6-5	many	TRBJ1-1	.	CASSYRVETEAFF	TGTGCCAGCAGTTACAGGGTGGAAACTGAAGCTTTCTTT
TRBV10-3	few	TRBJ2-7	.	CAISDVGQDRYEQYF	TGTGCCATCAGTGATGTTGGTCAGGATCGTTACGAGCAGTACTTC
TRBV2	many	TRBJ1-2	.	CASSELGYGYTF	TGTGCCAGCAGTGAACTGGGTTATGGCTACACCTTC
TRBV7-9	few	TRBJ1-6	.	CASSQPGHYNSPLHF	TGTGCCAGCAGCCAGCCGGGACACTATAATTCACCCCTCCACTTT
TRBV20-1	.	TRBJ2-4	.	CSASRQPSLKNIQYF	TGCAGTGCGAGCCGACAGCCCTCCCTCAAAAACATTCAGTACTTC
TRBV7-8	many	TRBJ1-5	.	CASSLGRLFNQPQHF	TGTGCCAGCAGCTTAGGTAGGCTGTTCAATCAGCCCCAGCATTTT
TRBV5-1	.	TRBJ1-1	.	CASSSAVLGTEAFF	TGCGCCAGCAGCTCCGCAGTGTTGGGCACTGAAGCTTTCTTT
TRBV7-6	.	TRBJ2-7	TRBD2	CASSSLAGGLEQYF	TGTGCCAGCAGCTCCCTAGCGGGGGGCCTCGAGCAGTACTTC
TRBV6-1	.	TRBJ2-7	.	CASSEAQTGGRGSQYF	TGTGCCAGCAGTGAAGCGCAGACCGGCGGGCGTGGATCGCAGTACTTC
TRBV11-1	few	TRBJ2-1	.	CASSLGPPRRNEQFF	TGTGCCAGCAGCTTGGGACCCCCTCGACGCAATGAGCAGTTCTTC
TRBV12-3/TRBV12-4	.	TRBJ2-3	TRBD1	CASRPGQPADTQYF	TGTGCCAGCAGGCCGGGACAGCCAGCAGATACGCAGTATTTT
TRBV5-1	many	TRBJ1-5	.	CASSPDIYSNQPQHF	TGCGCCAGCAGCCCCGACATATATAGCAATCAGCCCCAGCATTTT
TRBV7-8	.	TRBJ2-6	TRBD2	CASSHPGLALSGANVLTF	TGTGCCAGCAGCCATCCCGGACTAGCGCTCTCTGGGGCCAACGTCCTGACTTTC
TRBV11-2	many	TRBJ2-6	.	CASSSVRTADSGANVLTF	TGTGCCAGCAGCTCCGTCAGGACGGCCGACTCTGGGGCCAACGTCCTGACTTTC
TRBV5-6	many	TRBJ1-1	TRBD1	CASSLARQGVDTEAFF	TGTGCCAGCAGCTTGGCCAGACAGGGGGTGGACACTGAAGCTTTCTTT
TRBV7-9	many	TRBJ1-1	.	CASNLQVLNTEAFF	TGTGCCAGCAACTTACAAGTTTTGAACACTGAAGCTTTCTTT
TRBV24-1	once	TRBJ2-7	.	CATSENKGVGHEQYF	TGTGCCACCAGTGAGAACAAGGGGGTTGGTCACGAGCAGTACTTC